The T cell receptor (beta chain) described here comes from a study of vaccination and CD4 T cells after COVID-19. Study information: Cultures designated as controls were supplied with a CEFX pool, an HIV-1 Nef pool, or no peptide.

A note on this clonotype: Its matching antigen is unknown.

Researchers used the Oncomine TCR Beta short-read assay to sequence DNA from cultured CD4+ T cells. MiXCR, applied by TCRdb to the PCR reads, yields one record per CDR3 protein. This table holds 5,600 or so distinct CDR3 sequences, approximately 32% found once. Treatment of the sample: approximately nine-day PBMC culture with coronavirus spike peptide pools or control peptides (ViraFEST assay). Following expansion of antigen-specific T cells with peptide pools, ViraFEST then sequenced TCRs. Every positive PCR date fell between March and December 2020, earlier than the US Alpha, Beta and Delta variants. Material: CD4+ T cells from blood, cultured in vitro, obtained after SARS-CoV-2 vaccination. The source is a human donor who had recovered from COVID-19.

CDR3 nucleotide sequence: TGCAGTGCTCGGACAGGGGGCGAAGGTCAGCCCCAGCATTTT. Protein: CSARTGGEGQPQHF. The chain has TRBV20-1 and TRBJ1-5; 11 bases agree with TRBD1. The junction had 6 bases not matched to a gene; V was cut back by 5 bases and J by 6 bases. CDR3 size: 14 residues. Germline V gives CDR1 DFQATT, CDR2 SNEGSKA (reference sequence).